This T cell receptor (beta chain) was identified during a study of post-analysis software for immune sequencing data. Study conclusions and caveats: TRBV5-6, TRBV5-1 and TRBV20-1 belonged to a set of about five TRBV segments that were more frequent in patients than controls.

The CDR3 spans 14 residues. V lost 8 bases, J lost 11 bases, and 17 bases stayed unmatched. The V gene's germline CDR1 is MDHEN and CDR2 SYDVKM. Points on this clonotype: The antigen remains undetermined. Since a much larger clone is just one base distant, this may be a read error.

The library was made from cDNA and included unique molecular identifiers. TCRdb used MiXCR to reprocess the PCR reads, holding one entry per CDR3 protein. The sample records around 200,000 distinct CDR3 sequences, approximately 28% being singletons. The chain recombines TRBV28 with TRBJ2-5, with TRBD1 identical over 7 bases. Sequences were obtained from blood. This TCR came from a girl aged 2 to 17 with multiple sclerosis. CDR3 loop: CASGRGDRYNEQYF. The CDR3 DNA sequence: TGTGCCAGCGGGCGAGGGGACAGATACAATGAGCAGTACTTC.